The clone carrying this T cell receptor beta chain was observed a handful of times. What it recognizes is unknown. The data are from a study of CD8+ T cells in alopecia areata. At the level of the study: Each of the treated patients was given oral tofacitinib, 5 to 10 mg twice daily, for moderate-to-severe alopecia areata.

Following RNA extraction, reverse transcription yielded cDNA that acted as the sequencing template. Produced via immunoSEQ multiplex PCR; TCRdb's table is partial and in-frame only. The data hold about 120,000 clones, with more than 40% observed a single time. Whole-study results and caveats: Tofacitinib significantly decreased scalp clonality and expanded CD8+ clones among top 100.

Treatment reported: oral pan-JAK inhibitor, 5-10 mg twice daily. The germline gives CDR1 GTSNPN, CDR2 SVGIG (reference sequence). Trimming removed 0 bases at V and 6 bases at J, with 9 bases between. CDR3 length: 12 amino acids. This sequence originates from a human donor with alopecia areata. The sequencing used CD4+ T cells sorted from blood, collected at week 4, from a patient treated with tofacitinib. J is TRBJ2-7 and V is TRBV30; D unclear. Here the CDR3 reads CAWSVSSVEQYF. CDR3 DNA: TGTGCCTGGAGTGTAAGCTCGGTCGAGCAGTACTTC.